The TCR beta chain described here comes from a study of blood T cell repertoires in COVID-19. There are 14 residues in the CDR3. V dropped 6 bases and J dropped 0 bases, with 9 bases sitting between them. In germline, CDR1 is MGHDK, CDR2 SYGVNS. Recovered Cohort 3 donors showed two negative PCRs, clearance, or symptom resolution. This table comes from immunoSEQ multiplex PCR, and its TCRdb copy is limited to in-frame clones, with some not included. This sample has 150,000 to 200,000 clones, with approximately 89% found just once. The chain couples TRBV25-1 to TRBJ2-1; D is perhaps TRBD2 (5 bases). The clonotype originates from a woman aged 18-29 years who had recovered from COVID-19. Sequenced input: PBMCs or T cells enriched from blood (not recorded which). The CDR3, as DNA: TGTGCCAGCAGCCCGGGGAGCTCCTACAATGAGCAGTTCTTC. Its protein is CASSPGSSYNEQFF.